This T cell receptor (beta chain) was captured by sequencing in a study of a mutant IDH1 vaccine in newly diagnosed glioma. The V gene end was trimmed by 6 bases and the J gene end by 0 bases; junction bases not matched to a gene: 10. There are 16 residues in the CDR3. CDR1 and CDR2 from the germline V gene are SGHTA and FQGNSA. The time point was: week 5, during vaccination. Vaccinated patients received 300 ug of mutant IDH1 20-mer peptide per dose, with topical imiquimod. Comments on this clone: The antigen is not known.

Repertoires were generated with immunoSEQ multiplex PCR, while TCRdb's copy carries only in-frame clones and drops some. The profile shows around 36,000 clones, 80% to 95% of them singletons. The sequencing used PBMCs, collected from a glioma patient whose treatment included an IDH1 peptide vaccine. The chain is built from TRBV7-2 and TRBJ2-5, with 7 positions matching TRBD2. This receptor was identified in a man aged 50 to 60 with glioma. CDR3 DNA: TGTGCCAGCAGGCCTACCCCTAGCGGATACCAAGAGACCCAGTACTTC. Its translation is CASRPTPSGYQETQYF.